What follows describes a single T cell receptor (beta chain). At least ten counts were recorded for this clonotype. No antigen is known for it. No clone much larger than this one lies a single base away; base qualities are absent. These data originate in a study of T cells after yellow fever vaccination (dated by TCRdb to 2018 to 2020). Describing the broader study: The SMART-Seq v4 Ultra Low Input RNA kit was used to prepare libraries from fractions with low cell numbers. Two healthy male donors, one aged 18 to 29 and one aged 30 to 39 years, were included in the cohort. To follow T-cell clones before and after both primary and booster YFV17D yellow fever vaccination, bulk TCR alpha and beta repertoires underwent longitudinal sequencing. Blood was drawn at multiple timepoints before and after primary and secondary immunization, with bulk PBMC replicates and cell subsets isolated. On the study overall, not on this receptor specifically: After the booster, most clones that had expanded after primary vaccination were detected again (approximately 97% of CD4 and around 88% of CD8), suggesting broad maintenance of memory. The secondary T-cell response was found to be weaker but faster than the primary response, with a peak reached on day 5 rather than on day 15. A small fraction of clonotypes appeared in both the CD4 and CD8 compartments, likely as a result of convergent recombination. Because only a couple of donors were included in the study, the extent to which the findings can be generalized is limited. Because abundant contaminating clonotypes from the bulk population could be contained in FACS-sorted repertoires, computational filtering was required.

The intended sense of this specimen's treatment or condition label: live attenuated yellow fever vaccine strain. PBMCs were isolated from peripheral blood using a standard Ficoll-Paque protocol. Dynabeads CD4 and CD8 positive selection kits were used to isolate CD4 and CD8 T-cell fractions. TriZol was used to extract RNA from bulk PBMCs, from CD4 and CD8 fractions, and from dextramer-positive and dextramer-negative fractions. TCR cDNA was synthesized by 5'RACE template switching, through which a universal primer site and unique molecular identifiers were introduced. Priming for cDNA synthesis came from both the TCR alpha and TCR beta constant segments. Library amplification involved two PCR steps, and the second step added sample barcodes and sequencing adapters. Sequencing of the libraries was done on either Illumina HiSeq 2500 (2x100 bp) or NovaSeq (2x150 bp). The paper's data handling went like this. Demultiplexing of reads and collapsing into UMI consensus sequences were performed with MIGEC, and V(D)J alignment was carried out with MiXCR. Vaccine-responding clonotypes were defined with edgeR using replicate PBMC samples, requiring FDR below 0.01 and a log2 fold change above 5 up to day 15. Each bulk clonotype was labeled CD4 or CD8 based on which sequenced repertoire, CD4 or CD8, contained the clonotype at higher abundance. Clones were called with MiXCR by TCRdb after fastp trimmed the public reads at Q25, and only in-frame beta chains were retained. Each entry merges the rows of one CDR3 protein and shows their most common DNA and genes. These V and J calls derive from TCRdb rather than the authors' analysis. The sample has more than 90,000 distinct CDR3 sequences on record, around 6.7% of them singletons. The ten largest account for 2.7% of the sample.

The CDR3 spans 14 residues, from the cysteine through the phenylalanine. Of the read, only the CDR3 DNA is kept; its 42 bases are in frame from base 1. Relative to germline, V is missing 4 bases and J is missing 6 bases, with 9 bases of the junction outside any gene match. According to the germline V gene, CDR1 reads SGHRS and CDR2 reads YFSETQ. This receptor was taken from a man aged 18 to 29 who received the YFV17D yellow fever vaccine. The rearrangement combines TRBV5-1 with TRBJ2-7; TRBD2 aligns with 8 central bases. This sample comprised CD4+ T cells sorted from PBMCs, obtained about 41 days after the first yellow fever vaccination. In nucleotides, the sequence is TGCGCCAGCAGCCGGGGACTAGTGGGTCGCGAGCAGTACTTC. The resulting protein is CASSRGLVGREQYF.